The present T cell receptor (beta chain) was sequenced within a study of pediatric ulcerative colitis. The repertoire was sequenced with immunoSEQ multiplex PCR; TCRdb's copy has only in-frame clones and lacks some. The profile covers about 36,000 clones, with about three quarters appearing a single time and 0.74% taken by the ten largest. In germline, CDR1 is MNHEY, CDR2 SVGAGI. The CDR3 consists of 15 residues. The ends were cut back, 5 bases at V and 2 bases at J, with 10 bases in the middle. Rectal tissue came from one to two pinch biopsies taken at colonoscopy. The chain couples TRBV6-5 to TRBJ2-6, with D perhaps matching TRBD1 (5 bases). The sample was gut tissue. The origin of this receptor is a boy between 10 and 17 years old with moderate ulcerative colitis. The CDR3 loop reads CASSKGAAGANVLTF. As DNA, the CDR3 is TGTGCCAGCAGTAAAGGGGCGGCTGGGGCCAACGTCCTGACTTTC.